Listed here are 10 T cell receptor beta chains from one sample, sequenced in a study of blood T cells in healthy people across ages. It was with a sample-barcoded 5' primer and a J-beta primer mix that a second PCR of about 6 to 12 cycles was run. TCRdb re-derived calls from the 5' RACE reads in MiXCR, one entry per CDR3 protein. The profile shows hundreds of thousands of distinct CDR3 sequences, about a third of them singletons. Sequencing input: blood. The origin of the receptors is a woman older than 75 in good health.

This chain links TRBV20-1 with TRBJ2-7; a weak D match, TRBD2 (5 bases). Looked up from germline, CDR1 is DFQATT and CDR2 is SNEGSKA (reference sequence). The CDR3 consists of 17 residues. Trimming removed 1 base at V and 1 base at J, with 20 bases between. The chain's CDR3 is CSARGGRATGRSYEQYF. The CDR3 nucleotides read TGCAGTGCTAGAGGAGGGCGCGCTACCGGACGGTCCTACGAGCAGTACTTC.

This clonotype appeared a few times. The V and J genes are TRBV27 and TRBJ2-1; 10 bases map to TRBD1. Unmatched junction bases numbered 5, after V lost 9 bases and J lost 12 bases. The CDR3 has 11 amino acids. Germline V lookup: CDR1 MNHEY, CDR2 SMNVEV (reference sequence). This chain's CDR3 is CASRGQGRQFF. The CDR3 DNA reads TGTGCCAGTAGGGGACAGGGGAGGCAGTTCTTC.

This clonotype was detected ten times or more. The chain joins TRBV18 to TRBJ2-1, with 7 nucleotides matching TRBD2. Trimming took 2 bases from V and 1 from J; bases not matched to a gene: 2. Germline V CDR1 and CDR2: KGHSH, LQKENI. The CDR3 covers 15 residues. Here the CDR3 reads CASSPGGVSYNEQFF. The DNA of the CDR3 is TGTGCCAGCTCACCAGGGGGGGTTTCCTACAATGAGCAGTTCTTC.

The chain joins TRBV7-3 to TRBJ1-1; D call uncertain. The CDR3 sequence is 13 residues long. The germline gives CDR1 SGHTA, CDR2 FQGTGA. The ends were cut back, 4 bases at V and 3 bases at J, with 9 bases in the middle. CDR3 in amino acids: CASSSQRDTEAFF. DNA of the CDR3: TGTGCCAGCAGCTCCCAACGGGACACTGAAGCTTTCTTT.

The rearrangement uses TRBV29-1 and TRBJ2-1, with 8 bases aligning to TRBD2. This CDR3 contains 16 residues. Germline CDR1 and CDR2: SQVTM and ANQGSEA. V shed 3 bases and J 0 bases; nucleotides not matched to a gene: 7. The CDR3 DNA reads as TGCAGCGTTGAGGGGCGGGAGGTCAACTCCTACAATGAGCAGTTCTTC. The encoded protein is CSVEGREVNSYNEQFF.

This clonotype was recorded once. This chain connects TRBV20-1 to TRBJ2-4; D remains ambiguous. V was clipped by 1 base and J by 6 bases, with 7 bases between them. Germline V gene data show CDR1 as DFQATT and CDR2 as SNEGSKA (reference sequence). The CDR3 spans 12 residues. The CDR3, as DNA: TGCAGTGCTAGAGGCAGACGAAACATTCAGTACTTC. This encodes CSARGRRNIQYF.

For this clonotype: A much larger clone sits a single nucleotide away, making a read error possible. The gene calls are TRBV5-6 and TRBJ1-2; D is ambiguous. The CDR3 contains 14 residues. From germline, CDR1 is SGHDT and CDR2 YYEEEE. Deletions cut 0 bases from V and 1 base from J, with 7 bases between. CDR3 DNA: TGTGCCAGCAGCTTGGAAAGGCGTAACTATGGCTACACCTTC. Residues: CASSLERRNYGYTF.

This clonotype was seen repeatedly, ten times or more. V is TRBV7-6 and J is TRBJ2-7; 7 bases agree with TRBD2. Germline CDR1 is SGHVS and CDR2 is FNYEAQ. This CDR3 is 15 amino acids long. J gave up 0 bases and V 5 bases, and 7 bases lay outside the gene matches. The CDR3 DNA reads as TGTGCCAGCAGCCCCGGGGAGGGGACCTCCTACGAGCAGTACTTC. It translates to CASSPGEGTSYEQYF.

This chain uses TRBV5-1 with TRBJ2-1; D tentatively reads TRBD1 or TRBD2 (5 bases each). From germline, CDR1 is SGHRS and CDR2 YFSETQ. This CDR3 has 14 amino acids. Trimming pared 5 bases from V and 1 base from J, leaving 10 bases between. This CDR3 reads CASSVWGSYNEQFF. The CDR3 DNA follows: TGCGCCAGCAGTGTTTGGGGGTCCTACAATGAGCAGTTCTTC.

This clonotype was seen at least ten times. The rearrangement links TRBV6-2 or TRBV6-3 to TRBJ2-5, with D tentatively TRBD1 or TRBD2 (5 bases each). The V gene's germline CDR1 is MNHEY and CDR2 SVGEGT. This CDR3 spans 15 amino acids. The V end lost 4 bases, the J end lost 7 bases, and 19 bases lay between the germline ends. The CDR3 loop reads CASSSRLGVVRTQYF. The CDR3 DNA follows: TGTGCCAGCAGTTCACGACTGGGGGTGGTGAGGACCCAGTACTTC.